A selection of T cell receptor beta chains follows, all from one sample in a study of neurological immune-mediated disorders. TCRdb fed the 5' RACE reads into MiXCR, producing one record per CDR3 protein. The table records around 69,000 distinct CDR3 sequences, 10% of them present only once. Material: PBMCs. These receptors came from a man aged 30 to 45 in good health. Both conserved end residues are part of each CDR3. The order of the fields is V gene, J gene, CDR3 protein.

v_gene: TRBV29-1
j_gene: TRBJ2-7
CDR3aa: CSVEGSGTESYEQYF

v_gene: TRBV10-3
j_gene: TRBJ1-6
CDR3aa: CAIHGTRNSPLHF

v_gene: TRBV5-5
j_gene: TRBJ1-1
CDR3aa: CASSLANGQGTEAFF

v_gene: TRBV20-1
j_gene: TRBJ1-1
CDR3aa: CSARVPAYQGMNTEAFF

v_gene: TRBV20-1
j_gene: TRBJ2-3
CDR3aa: CSARVQDTDTQYF

v_gene: TRBV5-6
j_gene: TRBJ1-2
CDR3aa: CASSLAWTGSYGYTF

v_gene: TRBV25-1
j_gene: TRBJ2-7
CDR3aa: CASTPGHLYEQYF

v_gene: TRBV12-3/TRBV12-4
j_gene: TRBJ2-1
CDR3aa: CASSFDAGAYNEQFF

v_gene: TRBV20-1
j_gene: TRBJ2-1
CDR3aa: CSCRGLTDYNEQFF

v_gene: TRBV2
j_gene: TRBJ2-2
CDR3aa: CASRGQGHTGELFF

v_gene: TRBV7-2
j_gene: TRBJ2-2
CDR3aa: CASSRTSGNRELFF

v_gene: TRBV20-1
j_gene: TRBJ2-1
CDR3aa: CSPETDSYNEQFF

v_gene: TRBV6-6
j_gene: TRBJ2-5
CDR3aa: CASSSGTSGVGPETQYF

v_gene: TRBV11-2
j_gene: TRBJ2-5
CDR3aa: CASSLVPGLRGETQYF

v_gene: TRBV19
j_gene: TRBJ2-5
CDR3aa: CASSIISSGSETQYF

v_gene: TRBV27
j_gene: TRBJ1-2
CDR3aa: CASSPYSGLDGYTF

v_gene: TRBV5-1
j_gene: TRBJ1-5
CDR3aa: CASSAGTGDYGNQPQHF

v_gene: TRBV28
j_gene: TRBJ2-3
CDR3aa: CASSYLGGRPDTQYF

v_gene: TRBV29-1
j_gene: TRBJ2-7
CDR3aa: CSVTPMGRTYEQYF

v_gene: TRBV7-8
j_gene: TRBJ1-5
CDR3aa: CASSGQGNQPQHF

v_gene: TRBV7-9
j_gene: TRBJ2-1
CDR3aa: CASSSSFSASSYNEQFF

v_gene: TRBV7-9
j_gene: TRBJ2-5
CDR3aa: CASSSRRTRETQYF

v_gene: TRBV4-1
j_gene: TRBJ2-5
CDR3aa: CASSQYLGRETPQETQYF

v_gene: TRBV5-1
j_gene: TRBJ2-2
CDR3aa: CASSSPGGELFF

v_gene: TRBV27
j_gene: TRBJ1-5
CDR3aa: CASSQGHYQPQHF

v_gene: TRBV20-1
j_gene: TRBJ2-5
CDR3aa: CSARVAGRETQYF

v_gene: TRBV12-3/TRBV12-4
j_gene: TRBJ1-6
CDR3aa: CASSLTGFNSPLHF

v_gene: TRBV14
j_gene: TRBJ2-3
CDR3aa: CASSQDTIDTQYF

v_gene: TRBV29-1
j_gene: TRBJ2-3
CDR3aa: CSSSARTGTDTQYF

v_gene: TRBV5-1
j_gene: TRBJ1-2
CDR3aa: CASSLWQADSSMACTF

v_gene: TRBV5-1
j_gene: TRBJ2-1
CDR3aa: CASSLLPGDEQFF

v_gene: TRBV6-4
j_gene: TRBJ2-1
CDR3aa: CASSVGDHNEQFF

v_gene: TRBV5-6
j_gene: TRBJ2-3
CDR3aa: CASSFSGGGAKDTQYF

v_gene: TRBV20-1
j_gene: TRBJ2-3
CDR3aa: CSATILADTQYF

v_gene: TRBV25-1
j_gene: TRBJ2-2
CDR3aa: CASSAFLGAGELFF

v_gene: TRBV24-1
j_gene: TRBJ2-7
CDR3aa: CATSDRGVGYEQYF

v_gene: TRBV10-3
j_gene: TRBJ2-2
CDR3aa: CAISQTGTASLNTGELFF

v_gene: TRBV6-2/TRBV6-3
j_gene: TRBJ2-7
CDR3aa: CAIPYEQYF

v_gene: TRBV29-1
j_gene: TRBJ1-1
CDR3aa: CSVGQHWYTEAFF

v_gene: TRBV18
j_gene: TRBJ2-1
CDR3aa: CASSKRPDEQFF

v_gene: TRBV3-1
j_gene: TRBJ2-1
CDR3aa: CASIQLAGTGNEQFF

v_gene: TRBV20-1
j_gene: TRBJ2-6
CDR3aa: CSARDNRFLSRSGANVLTF

v_gene: TRBV29-1
j_gene: TRBJ2-2
CDR3aa: CSVDTGRANTGELFF

v_gene: TRBV20-1
j_gene: TRBJ2-3
CDR3aa: CSARGPSASSSTDTQYF

v_gene: TRBV6-5
j_gene: TRBJ1-2
CDR3aa: CASSYTRRGNYGYTF

v_gene: TRBV7-3
j_gene: TRBJ2-5
CDR3aa: CASSLGPLGFQETQYF

v_gene: TRBV11-2
j_gene: TRBJ2-5
CDR3aa: CASSIYLETQYF

v_gene: TRBV12-3/TRBV12-4
j_gene: TRBJ1-2
CDR3aa: CASQDREGGYTF

v_gene: TRBV20-1
j_gene: TRBJ2-7
CDR3aa: CSAELQDSSYEQYF

v_gene: TRBV5-5
j_gene: TRBJ1-4
CDR3aa: CASSFGWEDEKLFF

v_gene: TRBV7-9
j_gene: TRBJ2-1
CDR3aa: CASSLGLLAEGGEQFF

v_gene: TRBV28
j_gene: TRBJ1-5
CDR3aa: CASSWSPGTVNQPQHF

v_gene: TRBV5-1
j_gene: TRBJ1-1
CDR3aa: CASSAAGTEIEAFF

v_gene: TRBV11-2
j_gene: TRBJ1-2
CDR3aa: CASSLLLGQGISGYTF

v_gene: TRBV5-1
j_gene: TRBJ1-2
CDR3aa: CASSLVGGGRDGYTF

v_gene: TRBV6-1
j_gene: TRBJ2-7
CDR3aa: CASSDDSFYEQYF

v_gene: TRBV5-6
j_gene: TRBJ1-2
CDR3aa: CASSQGLNYGYTF

v_gene: TRBV19
j_gene: TRBJ1-1
CDR3aa: CASSEDRGRTEAFF